This is a list of T cell receptor beta chains from one sample in a study of neurological immune-mediated disorders. TCRdb passed the 5' RACE reads through MiXCR, listing each CDR3 protein once. The sample lists about 46,000 distinct CDR3 sequences, 1.9% occurring once. The sample taken for sequencing was PBMCs. These receptors were collected from a woman aged 40-49 years with multiple sclerosis. Both conserved end residues are part of each CDR3. The D gene is left open where the match is weak. The size field reads how often the clone was seen (once, few, many) or a class if it is expanded.

abundance	len	v_gene	d_gene	j_gene	CDR3nt	CDR3aa
many	15	TRBV5-1	-	TRBJ2-1	TGCGCCAGCAGCTTGGTAGCGTTCACCTACAATGAGCAGTTCTTC	CASSLVAFTYNEQFF
many	17	TRBV12-3/TRBV12-4	TRBD1	TRBJ1-4	TGTGCCAGCAGTTTCCTCTACTCGACAGGGGATGGTGAAAAACTGTTTTTT	CASSFLYSTGDGEKLFF
many	16	TRBV4-2	-	TRBJ2-1	TGTGCCAGCAGCCAAGACGCGCAACGCTCCTACAATGAGCAGTTCTTC	CASSQDAQRSYNEQFF
many	15	TRBV7-8	TRBD1	TRBJ2-3	TGTGCCAGCAGCTTGACAGGGACAAACACAGATACGCAGTATTTT	CASSLTGTNTDTQYF
many	14	TRBV3-1	TRBD1	TRBJ1-2	TGTGCCAGCAGCCAAGGACAGGGGGTCTATGGCTACACCTTC	CASSQGQGVYGYTF
few	14	TRBV2	-	TRBJ1-3	TGTGCCAGCAGTGTTTCAGGGAGTGGAAACACCATATATTTT	CASSVSGSGNTIYF
many	14	TRBV20-1	TRBD1	TRBJ2-7	TGCAGTGCGCGGGGACAGGGGATTTTCCTCGAGCAGTACTTC	CSARGQGIFLEQYF
many	17	TRBV5-1	-	TRBJ1-3	TGCGCCAGCAGCCGGGACACCAGGACACCCTCTGGAAACACCATATATTTT	CASSRDTRTPSGNTIYF
many	14	TRBV11-2	TRBD1	TRBJ2-2	TGTGCCAGCAGCCACAATACAGGGGCCGGGGAGCTGTTTTTT	CASSHNTGAGELFF
many	15	TRBV7-2	-	TRBJ1-2	TGTGCCAGCAGTCGTACTTACAGGGCTAACTATGGCTACACCTTC	CASSRTYRANYGYTF
few	13	TRBV6-5	-	TRBJ2-1	TGTGCCAGCAGTTACTTAGGCCCCAATGCGCAGTTCTTC	CASSYLGPNAQFF
many	12	TRBV19	TRBD1	TRBJ1-2	TGTGCCAGTTCTCAGGGGGAGAGGAGCTACACCTTC	CASSQGERSYTF
many	17	TRBV5-1	TRBD1	TRBJ2-3	TGCGCCAGCAGCTCCCAGGGACAGGGCGCGGTGACAGATACGCAGTATTTT	CASSSQGQGAVTDTQYF
many	14	TRBV7-6	-	TRBJ2-3	TGTGCCAGCAGCCCAGCTGGCGCTACAGATACGCAGTATTTT	CASSPAGATDTQYF
many	17	TRBV29-1	TRBD2	TRBJ2-1	TGCAGCGTTGCACTAGCGGGGGGGCGGTTCTCCTACAATGAGCAGTTCTTC	CSVALAGGRFSYNEQFF
many	15	TRBV7-2	-	TRBJ1-1	TGTGCCAGCAGCCCCACCCCAGAGGCTGACACTGAAGCTTTCTTT	CASSPTPEADTEAFF